These T cell receptor beta chains were read from a single sample in a study of cytotoxic CD8 clonotypes in ibrutinib-treated CLL. The table came from immunoSEQ multiplex PCR; TCRdb's copy has only in-frame clones and leaves some out. The sample lists 150,000 to 200,000 clones; about 88% were seen once. The sample was PBMCs, taken at disease progression, from a patient treated with ibrutinib. Every receptor here comes from a human donor with chronic lymphocytic leukemia. The CDR3 runs from the conserved cysteine through the conserved F or W. A D gene is named only where the DNA matches it firmly. Expanded clones are given a class, and other clones once, few, many or no size at all.

len: 14; abundance: many; j_gene: TRBJ1-5; v_gene: TRBV5-6; d_gene: .; CDR3nt: TGTGCCAGCAGTATCCGAACAGGGAATCAGCCCCAGCATTTT; CDR3aa: CASSIRTGNQPQHF
len: 12; abundance: once; j_gene: TRBJ2-7; v_gene: TRBV5-8; d_gene: .; CDR3nt: TGTGCCAGCAGCTTTTATCTCCCCGAGCAGTACTTC; CDR3aa: CASSFYLPEQYF
len: 13; abundance: .; j_gene: TRBJ2-5; v_gene: TRBV29-1; d_gene: .; CDR3nt: TGCAGCGTTGAAGATACCACCTTTCAGACCCAGTACTTC; CDR3aa: CSVEDTTFQTQYF
len: 15; abundance: .; j_gene: TRBJ2-7; v_gene: TRBV28; d_gene: .; CDR3nt: TGTGCCAGCAGGCATGGGCGGGGCAGCTCCTACGAGCAGTACTTC; CDR3aa: CASRHGRGSSYEQYF
len: 14; abundance: .; j_gene: TRBJ2-1; v_gene: TRBV7-2; d_gene: .; CDR3nt: TGTGCCAGCAGCTCCGCCCGAGGGTACAATGAGCAGTTCTTC; CDR3aa: CASSSARGYNEQFF
len: 14; abundance: .; j_gene: TRBJ2-7; v_gene: TRBV7-9; d_gene: .; CDR3nt: TGTGCCAGCAGCTTAGTGGGGTCCTGGTACGAGCAGTACTTC; CDR3aa: CASSLVGSWYEQYF
len: 17; abundance: .; j_gene: TRBJ1-2; v_gene: TRBV6-1; d_gene: .; CDR3nt: TGTGCCAGCATTGACGTGGGCAGGGGCGAAGCTAACTATGGCTACACCTTC; CDR3aa: CASIDVGRGEANYGYTF
len: 16; abundance: .; j_gene: TRBJ2-3; v_gene: TRBV9; d_gene: .; CDR3nt: TGTGCCAGCAGCGCTAGGGGGTCCTTTCTGACAGATACGCAGTATTTT; CDR3aa: CASSARGSFLTDTQYF
len: 15; abundance: .; j_gene: TRBJ1-1; v_gene: TRBV5-6; d_gene: .; CDR3nt: TGTGCCAGCAGCCCGTATGGACCGTTGAACACTGAAGCTTTCTTT; CDR3aa: CASSPYGPLNTEAFF
len: 16; abundance: once; j_gene: TRBJ2-5; v_gene: TRBV25-1; d_gene: TRBD1; CDR3nt: TGTGCCAGCAGTGAATGGCGGACAGGGAGCCAAGAGACCCAGTACTTC; CDR3aa: CASSEWRTGSQETQYF
len: 16; abundance: .; j_gene: TRBJ2-7; v_gene: TRBV7-2; d_gene: TRBD2; CDR3nt: TGTGCCAGCAGCTTCTCTAGCGGGAGGATGCTGGACGAGCAGTACTTC; CDR3aa: CASSFSSGRMLDEQYF
len: 13; abundance: .; j_gene: TRBJ2-5; v_gene: TRBV19; d_gene: .; CDR3nt: TGTGCCAGTAGTATGAACACATACGAGACCCAGTACTTC; CDR3aa: CASSMNTYETQYF
len: 15; abundance: .; j_gene: TRBJ1-2; v_gene: TRBV6-1; d_gene: TRBD1; CDR3nt: TGTGCCAGCAGTGAATGGTTCAGGGGGCCCTATGGCTACACCTTC; CDR3aa: CASSEWFRGPYGYTF
len: 16; abundance: .; j_gene: TRBJ2-7; v_gene: TRBV11-2; d_gene: TRBD2; CDR3nt: TGTGCCAGCAGCTTAGTGAGTAGCGGGAGCTCCTACGAGCAGTACTTC; CDR3aa: CASSLVSSGSSYEQYF
len: 18; abundance: .; j_gene: TRBJ2-3; v_gene: TRBV7-9; d_gene: TRBD2; CDR3nt: TGTGCCAGCAGCTTCCCCCCCCGACTAGCGGGACGCACAGATACGCAGTATTTT; CDR3aa: CASSFPPRLAGRTDTQYF
len: 15; abundance: .; j_gene: TRBJ2-5; v_gene: TRBV6-5; d_gene: .; CDR3nt: TGTGCCAGCAGTTACTCGCGACAGTTCCAAGAGACCCAGTACTTC; CDR3aa: CASSYSRQFQETQYF
len: 13; abundance: few; j_gene: TRBJ2-2; v_gene: TRBV25-1; d_gene: .; CDR3nt: TGTGCCAGCAGTGCCAGGGGTACCGGGGAGCTGTTTTTT; CDR3aa: CASSARGTGELFF
len: 13; abundance: .; j_gene: TRBJ2-5; v_gene: TRBV9; d_gene: .; CDR3nt: TGTGCCAGCAGCGTAACGTCGGGAGAGACCCAGTACTTC; CDR3aa: CASSVTSGETQYF
len: 12; abundance: .; j_gene: TRBJ1-2; v_gene: TRBV14; d_gene: TRBD1; CDR3nt: TGTGCCAGCAGCCTGGACAGGGCGGGCTACACCTTC; CDR3aa: CASSLDRAGYTF
len: 19; abundance: .; j_gene: TRBJ2-3; v_gene: TRBV9; d_gene: TRBD2; CDR3nt: TGTGCCAGCAGTCGTCGGACTAGCGGGAGTTTATTTGGGACAGATACGCAGTATTTT; CDR3aa: CASSRRTSGSLFGTDTQYF
len: 14; abundance: .; j_gene: TRBJ2-1; v_gene: TRBV9; d_gene: TRBD2; CDR3nt: TGTGCCAGCAGCGGGCTAGCGGGTCGAAATGAGCAGTTCTTC; CDR3aa: CASSGLAGRNEQFF
len: 13; abundance: .; j_gene: TRBJ1-1; v_gene: TRBV6-5; d_gene: .; CDR3nt: TGTGCCAGCAGTTACGGGGGTAGCACTGAAGCTTTCTTT; CDR3aa: CASSYGGSTEAFF
len: 16; abundance: .; j_gene: TRBJ2-1; v_gene: TRBV11-2; d_gene: .; CDR3nt: TGTGCCAGCAGCTTAGATCTTGCCCCTGCCGGTAATGAGCAGTTCTTC; CDR3aa: CASSLDLAPAGNEQFF
len: 15; abundance: .; j_gene: TRBJ1-2; v_gene: TRBV18; d_gene: .; CDR3nt: TGTGCCAGCTCACCACCTACAGGGACGCGCTCTGGCTACACCTTC; CDR3aa: CASSPPTGTRSGYTF
len: 14; abundance: .; j_gene: TRBJ2-5; v_gene: TRBV5-4; d_gene: TRBD1; CDR3nt: TGTGCCAGCAGCCCGCCGGGACAGATAGAGACCCAGTACTTC; CDR3aa: CASSPPGQIETQYF
len: 15; abundance: .; j_gene: TRBJ2-3; v_gene: TRBV4-2; d_gene: TRBD2; CDR3nt: TGTGCCAGCAGCCCCGGGACTACAAGCACAGATACGCAGTATTTT; CDR3aa: CASSPGTTSTDTQYF
len: 15; abundance: .; j_gene: TRBJ2-7; v_gene: TRBV6-5; d_gene: TRBD2; CDR3nt: TGTGCCAGCAGGGTTACTTTTCTAGCGGACTACGAGCAGTACTTC; CDR3aa: CASRVTFLADYEQYF
len: 15; abundance: once; j_gene: TRBJ1-1; v_gene: TRBV18; d_gene: .; CDR3nt: TGTGCCAGCTCACCACCGGCGGGGAAGAACACTGAAGCTTTCTTT; CDR3aa: CASSPPAGKNTEAFF
len: 14; abundance: few; j_gene: TRBJ1-5; v_gene: TRBV6-1; d_gene: TRBD1; CDR3nt: TGTGCCAGCACCGACAGGGGTAGCAATCAGCCCCAGCATTTT; CDR3aa: CASTDRGSNQPQHF
len: 13; abundance: .; j_gene: TRBJ2-7; v_gene: TRBV11-3; d_gene: .; CDR3nt: TGTGCCAGCAGCCTAGAGACCCTCTACGAGCAGTACTTC; CDR3aa: CASSLETLYEQYF
len: 18; abundance: .; j_gene: TRBJ1-5; v_gene: TRBV4-2; d_gene: .; CDR3nt: TGTGCCAGCAGCCAAGATCTTGGTGACATTTACAGCAATCAGCCCCAGCATTTT; CDR3aa: CASSQDLGDIYSNQPQHF
len: 13; abundance: .; j_gene: TRBJ1-1; v_gene: TRBV6-6; d_gene: .; CDR3nt: TGTGCCAGCAGTTACTCGCCTCCCACTGAAGCTTTCTTT; CDR3aa: CASSYSPPTEAFF
len: 16; abundance: .; j_gene: TRBJ2-3; v_gene: TRBV6-1; d_gene: TRBD2; CDR3nt: TGTGCCAGCAGTGAAGCTAGCGGGAGGGTAACCGATACGCAGTATTTT; CDR3aa: CASSEASGRVTDTQYF
len: 16; abundance: .; j_gene: TRBJ1-1; v_gene: TRBV9; d_gene: .; CDR3nt: TGTGCCAGCAGCGTCAGGGGCTCGATGGAGAACACTGAAGCTTTCTTT; CDR3aa: CASSVRGSMENTEAFF
len: 12; abundance: once; j_gene: TRBJ1-2; v_gene: TRBV4-2; d_gene: .; CDR3nt: TGTGCCAGCAGCCAACAAGGGGATGGCTACACCTTC; CDR3aa: CASSQQGDGYTF
len: 13; abundance: .; j_gene: TRBJ1-5; v_gene: TRBV12-5; d_gene: .; CDR3nt: TGTGCTAGTGGCTCAGGATTCCGTCAGCCCCAGCATTTT; CDR3aa: CASGSGFRQPQHF
len: 17; abundance: .; j_gene: TRBJ2-3; v_gene: TRBV19; d_gene: TRBD2; CDR3nt: TGTGCCAGTAGTATCTTCGGGACTAGGGGAGCGGTCGTGTCGCAGTATTTT; CDR3aa: CASSIFGTRGAVVSQYF
len: 14; abundance: .; j_gene: TRBJ2-3; v_gene: TRBV4-2; d_gene: .; CDR3nt: TGTGCCAGCAGCCAAGCAGGCCGTACAGATACGCAGTATTTT; CDR3aa: CASSQAGRTDTQYF
len: 14; abundance: .; j_gene: TRBJ1-2; v_gene: TRBV6-5; d_gene: .; CDR3nt: TGTGCCAGCAGTTACGGAGGGAGTAGGTATGGCTACACCTTC; CDR3aa: CASSYGGSRYGYTF
len: 14; abundance: .; j_gene: TRBJ2-7; v_gene: TRBV6-5; d_gene: .; CDR3nt: TGTGCCAGCAGGGGGGGCGGGCCATCCTACGAGCAGTACTTC; CDR3aa: CASRGGGPSYEQYF
len: 12; abundance: .; j_gene: TRBJ1-1; v_gene: TRBV19; d_gene: .; CDR3nt: TGTGCCAGTAGGGGGGGGAACACTGAAGCTTTCTTT; CDR3aa: CASRGGNTEAFF
len: 15; abundance: .; j_gene: TRBJ1-4; v_gene: TRBV7-3; d_gene: .; CDR3nt: TGTGCCAGCAGCACCCTCGGGGGAGCCGGCGAAAAACTGTTTTTT; CDR3aa: CASSTLGGAGEKLFF
len: 14; abundance: .; j_gene: TRBJ2-7; v_gene: TRBV18; d_gene: .; CDR3nt: TGTGCCAGCTCACCTCAGCAAGGCCCCTACGAGCAGTACTTC; CDR3aa: CASSPQQGPYEQYF
len: 15; abundance: .; j_gene: TRBJ2-7; v_gene: TRBV7-6; d_gene: TRBD1; CDR3nt: TGTGCCAGCAGTTTGATGGACAGGACCCCTGGAGAGCAGTACTTC; CDR3aa: CASSLMDRTPGEQYF
len: 15; abundance: few; j_gene: TRBJ1-2; v_gene: TRBV5-1; d_gene: TRBD1; CDR3nt: TGCGCCAGCAGCTTGGGACAGGGGGCGGACTATGGCTACACCTTC; CDR3aa: CASSLGQGADYGYTF
len: 14; abundance: .; j_gene: TRBJ2-7; v_gene: TRBV27; d_gene: TRBD2; CDR3nt: TGTGCCAGCAGTTTAGGTACTAGCGGCTACGAGCAGTACTTC; CDR3aa: CASSLGTSGYEQYF
len: 17; abundance: .; j_gene: TRBJ1-5; v_gene: TRBV18; d_gene: TRBD1; CDR3nt: TGTGCCAGCTCACCCTCGAGACAGGGAATTGTGTATCAGCCCCAGCATTTT; CDR3aa: CASSPSRQGIVYQPQHF
len: 12; abundance: few; j_gene: TRBJ1-2; v_gene: TRBV29-1; d_gene: TRBD1; CDR3nt: TGCAGCGTTGGTGCAGGGGGTTCTGGCTACACCTTC; CDR3aa: CSVGAGGSGYTF
len: 14; abundance: .; j_gene: TRBJ1-2; v_gene: TRBV11-3; d_gene: .; CDR3nt: TGTGCCAGCAGACAGTCCGGATCGTTCTATGGCTACACCTTC; CDR3aa: CASRQSGSFYGYTF
len: 13; abundance: .; j_gene: TRBJ1-1; v_gene: TRBV7-2; d_gene: .; CDR3nt: TGTGCCAGCAGCTTCCAAATGAACACTGAAGCTTTCTTT; CDR3aa: CASSFQMNTEAFF
len: 15; abundance: few; j_gene: TRBJ2-3; v_gene: TRBV11-3; d_gene: TRBD2; CDR3nt: TGTGCCAGCAGCCCGGGACTAGCGGGAGTGGATACGCAGTATTTT; CDR3aa: CASSPGLAGVDTQYF
len: 15; abundance: few; j_gene: TRBJ2-3; v_gene: TRBV5-1; d_gene: TRBD2; CDR3nt: TGCGCCAGCAGCCCCCTCGCGGGAGGGTCAGATACGCAGTATTTT; CDR3aa: CASSPLAGGSDTQYF
len: 14; abundance: .; j_gene: TRBJ1-3; v_gene: TRBV9; d_gene: .; CDR3nt: TGTGCCAGCAGCGACGGGGACTTTGGAAACACCATATATTTT; CDR3aa: CASSDGDFGNTIYF
len: 18; abundance: .; j_gene: TRBJ2-2; v_gene: TRBV25-1; d_gene: .; CDR3nt: TGTGCCAGCAGTGAACCCTCCACGGGAGCCACCTTCGGCACGGAGCTGTTTTTT; CDR3aa: CASSEPSTGATFGTELFF
len: 11; abundance: .; j_gene: TRBJ2-1; v_gene: TRBV20-1; d_gene: .; CDR3nt: TGCAGTGCTGAGACAGAAGCCGAGCAGTTCTTC; CDR3aa: CSAETEAEQFF
len: 13; abundance: .; j_gene: TRBJ1-2; v_gene: TRBV29-1; d_gene: .; CDR3nt: TGCAGCGGAGGATCCGGGACGCAGCATGGCTACACCTTC; CDR3aa: CSGGSGTQHGYTF
len: 17; abundance: once; j_gene: TRBJ2-7; v_gene: TRBV4-2; d_gene: .; CDR3nt: TGTGCCAGCAGCCAAGCACTCAGTATAGAATCGATGTACGAGCAGTACTTC; CDR3aa: CASSQALSIESMYEQYF